These 20 T cell receptor beta chains were sequenced from one sample in a study of OX40 agonist ivuxolimab in advanced cancers. Profiled with immunoSEQ multiplex PCR; TCRdb holds only in-frame clones, not every one. The sample has tens of thousands of clones, more than 75% seen once; the top ten hold 9.5%. The specimen comprised CD4+ or CD8+ T cells sorted from blood, sampled in a trial of the OX40 agonist ivuxolimab. These receptors came from an adult with an advanced solid tumor such as melanoma, head and neck, liver or kidney cancer.

The chain uses TRBV5-5 and TRBJ2-3, with a tentative D call TRBD2 (5 bases). Trimming took 0 bases from V and 5 from J, leaving 16 bases between them. The length of the CDR3 is 16 residues. Germline V gene sequence: CDR1 SGHKS, CDR2 YYEKEE (reference sequence). The CDR3 coding sequence is TGTGCCAGCAGCTTGGGTCTAGCCCGAGGTAGAGATACGCAGTATTTT. It codes for CASSLGLARGRDTQYF.

Points on this clone: Just one base apart from a much larger clone, this may be a read error. The V call is TRBV19, the J call TRBJ1-5, with a weak D call TRBD1 (5 bases). V lost 10 bases to trimming and J lost 13 bases, with 17 bases between them. The CDR3 consists of 11 residues. Germline V gives CDR1 LNHDA, CDR2 SQIVND (reference sequence). CDR3 protein: CANGYRTLQHF. Written as DNA, the CDR3 is TGTGCCAATGGATATAGGACACTGCAGCATTTT.

The V call is TRBV7-2, the J call TRBJ2-6; D possibly corresponds to TRBD2 (6 bases). CDR3 size: 15 residues. V gave up 7 bases and J gave up 4 bases, with 14 bases separating them. Germline V gene lookup returns CDR1 SGHTA and CDR2 FQGNSA. This CDR3 is CASTRGMAGANVLTF. CDR3 coding DNA: TGTGCCAGCACCCGGGGGATGGCCGGGGCCAACGTCCTGACTTTC.

The chain is built from TRBV4-2 and TRBJ2-1; no definite D call. This CDR3 has 11 residues. Germline CDR1 reads LGHNA; CDR2 reads YNFKEQ. V lost 1 base, J lost 8 bases, and 3 bases lay in between. This chain's CDR3 is CASSQVDEQFF. CDR3 DNA sequence: TGTGCCAGCAGCCAAGTTGATGAGCAGTTCTTC.

The genes are TRBV6-5 and TRBJ2-3; no firm D call. V dropped 6 bases and J dropped 6 bases, with 13 bases sitting between them. CDR1 is MNHEY and CDR2 is SVGAGI in the germline V gene. This CDR3 comprises 13 residues. This CDR3 is CASSPGGQDTQYF. CDR3 DNA sequence: TGTGCCAGCAGCCCCGGCGGTCAGGATACGCAGTATTTT.

This clone appeared a single time. The gene calls are TRBV18 and TRBJ1-2; D gene uncertain. The CDR3 runs 11 residues. Trimming left V 4 bases short and J 10 bases short, with 10 bases between. The germline gives CDR1 KGHSH, CDR2 LQKENI. CDR3: CASSRRAYYTF. CDR3 nucleotide sequence: TGTGCCAGCTCACGTAGGGCGTACTACACCTTC.

The genes are TRBV7-9 and TRBJ1-1; D not certain. The CDR3 length is 14 residues. V was clipped by 2 bases and J by 2 bases, with 9 bases between them. Per germline, CDR1 SEHNR and CDR2 FQNEAQ (reference sequence). The CDR3 reads CASSLSGENTEAFF. CDR3 DNA sequence: TGTGCCAGCAGCTTAAGCGGGGAAAACACTGAAGCTTTCTTT.

This chain connects TRBV7-2 to TRBJ1-2; maybe TRBD1 (6 bases). Trimming removed 6 bases from V and 10 bases from J, with 18 bases in between. The germline V gene encodes CDR1 SGHTA and CDR2 FQGNSA. This CDR3 is 13 amino acids long. The CDR3: CASSEGVARDYTF. The CDR3 DNA sequence: TGTGCCAGCAGTGAGGGGGTCGCTAGGGACTACACCTTC.

This chain connects TRBV2 to TRBJ1-2; D gene unclear. V dropped 5 bases and J dropped 0 bases, with 10 bases sitting between them. The germline gives CDR1 SNHLY, CDR2 FYNNEI. CDR3 length equals 14 residues. The CDR3 DNA follows: TGTGCCAGCAGTATATCCAGGACTAACTATGGCTACACCTTC. It yields the protein CASSISRTNYGYTF.

This clone was counted only a few times. The chain has TRBV15 and TRBJ2-7, with 10 bases fitting TRBD1. Germline trimming cut 0 bases from V and 3 bases from J; bases unmatched to any gene: 8. CDR1 and CDR2 (germline): LNHNV, YYDKDF (reference sequence). This CDR3 has 17 residues. The CDR3 here is CATSREGPGQGYYEQYF. DNA of the CDR3: TGTGCCACCAGCAGAGAGGGACCGGGACAGGGGTACTACGAGCAGTACTTC.

In its sample, this clone is medium-sized. This rearrangement joins TRBV5-1 to TRBJ1-6; D not resolved. The length of the CDR3 is 15 residues. The V and J ends lost 0 bases and 7 bases respectively, with 11 bases between them. Germline V gene data show CDR1 as SGHRS and CDR2 as YFSETQ. CDR3 in amino acids: CASSLAEGWNSPLHF. CDR3 DNA sequence: TGCGCCAGCAGCTTGGCTGAGGGTTGGAATTCACCCCTCCACTTT.

The chain uses TRBV6-1 and TRBJ1-1; a possible D gene is TRBD1 (5 bases). The CDR3 is 15 residues long. CDR1 is MNHNS and CDR2 is SASEGT in the germline V gene. With 4 bases removed from V and 3 bases from J, the gap between germline ends came to 15 bases. In DNA form, the CDR3 reads TGTGCCAGCAGTGGTCTTTGGGGGGAGGACACTGAAGCTTTCTTT. Protein: CASSGLWGEDTEAFF.

The chain recombines TRBV5-1 with TRBJ2-1; no clear D gene. V lost 1 base to trimming and J lost 8 bases, with 19 bases between them. The CDR3 consists of 16 residues. From germline, CDR1 is SGHRS and CDR2 YFSETQ. CDR3 nucleotides: TGCGCCAGCAGCTTGTTGGCCGGCGGTGTGGCCGATGAGCAGTTCTTC. This encodes CASSLLAGGVADEQFF.

This sequence joins TRBV29-1 and TRBJ2-7; 9 bases agree with TRBD1. V dropped 7 bases and J dropped 4; count of bases not matched to a gene: 14. Looked up from germline, CDR1 is SQVTM and CDR2 is ANQGSEA. CDR3 length equals 15 residues. Here the CDR3 DNA reads TGCAGCGCCGGAGGCGGGACAGGGTCGGAATACGAGCAGTACTTC. Translating gives CSAGGGTGSEYEQYF.

The rearrangement uses TRBV30 and TRBJ1-2, with D unresolved. This CDR3 region has 13 residues. The germline gives CDR1 GTSNPN, CDR2 SVGIG (reference sequence). Trimming took 0 bases from V and 2 from J, leaving 7 bases between them. For the CDR3, the DNA is TGTGCCTGGAGTGTACGGGGAAACTATGGCTACACCTTC. Protein sequence: CAWSVRGNYGYTF.

This clone was counted a few times. The chain recombines TRBV5-1 with TRBJ2-2; TRBD1 might be the D (5 bases). CDR1 is SGHRS, CDR2 YFSETQ, per germline. Trimming cost V 0 bases and J 0 bases, with 9 bases left between them. The CDR3 is made up of 16 amino acids. In DNA form, the CDR3 reads TGCGCCAGCAGCTTGGGCGGCAGGGCGAACACCGGGGAGCTGTTTTTT. Its protein product is CASSLGGRANTGELFF. Filled out from reference TRBV5-1 and TRBJ2-2, the complete variable domain reads KAGVTQTPRYLIKTRGQQVTLSCSPISGHRSVSWYQQTPGQGLQFLFEYFSETQRNKGNFPGRFSGRQFSNSRSEMNVSTLELGDSALYLCASSLGGRANTGELFFGEGSRLTVL.

V usage is TRBV6-1 and J usage is TRBJ2-3, with D unclear. The CDR3 totals 14 residues. Trimming cost V 6 bases and J 6 bases, with 16 bases left between them. Germline V gene data show CDR1 as MNHNS and CDR2 as SASEGT. This chain's CDR3 is CASSPNSFGDTQYF. CDR3 bases: TGTGCCAGCAGCCCTAATAGCTTCGGGGATACGCAGTATTTT.

There are a few counts of this clone. The genes are TRBV27 and TRBJ2-7; 8 bases line up with TRBD1. With 2 bases clipped from V and 5 bases from J, the junction kept 5 bases outside the gene matches. Germline V gene lookup returns CDR1 MNHEY and CDR2 SMNVEV (reference sequence). The CDR3 length is 14 residues. The DNA of the CDR3 is TGTGCCAGCAGTTTACAGGGGGCGCGGGACGAGCAGTACTTC. Residues: CASSLQGARDEQYF.

This clone occurred once. V is TRBV19 and J is TRBJ1-5; D is unresolved. Germline V gene data show CDR1 as LNHDA and CDR2 as SQIVND (reference sequence). The CDR3 is 12 residues long. Between the trimmed V and J ends, which lost 7 bases and 0 bases, there was a span of 4 bases. The CDR3 reads CASTHSNQPQHF. CDR3 bases: TGTGCCAGTACTCATAGCAATCAGCCCCAGCATTTT.

This clone was seen only once. The chain couples TRBV2 to TRBJ1-3; possibly TRBD1 for D (6 bases). Trimming stripped 6 bases from V and 4 bases from J, with 7 bases between. Germline CDR1 and CDR2: SNHLY and FYNNEI. CDR3 size: 12 residues. For the CDR3, the DNA is TGTGCCAGCAGGGGGACAGGAAACACCATATATTTT. It is translated as CASRGTGNTIYF.